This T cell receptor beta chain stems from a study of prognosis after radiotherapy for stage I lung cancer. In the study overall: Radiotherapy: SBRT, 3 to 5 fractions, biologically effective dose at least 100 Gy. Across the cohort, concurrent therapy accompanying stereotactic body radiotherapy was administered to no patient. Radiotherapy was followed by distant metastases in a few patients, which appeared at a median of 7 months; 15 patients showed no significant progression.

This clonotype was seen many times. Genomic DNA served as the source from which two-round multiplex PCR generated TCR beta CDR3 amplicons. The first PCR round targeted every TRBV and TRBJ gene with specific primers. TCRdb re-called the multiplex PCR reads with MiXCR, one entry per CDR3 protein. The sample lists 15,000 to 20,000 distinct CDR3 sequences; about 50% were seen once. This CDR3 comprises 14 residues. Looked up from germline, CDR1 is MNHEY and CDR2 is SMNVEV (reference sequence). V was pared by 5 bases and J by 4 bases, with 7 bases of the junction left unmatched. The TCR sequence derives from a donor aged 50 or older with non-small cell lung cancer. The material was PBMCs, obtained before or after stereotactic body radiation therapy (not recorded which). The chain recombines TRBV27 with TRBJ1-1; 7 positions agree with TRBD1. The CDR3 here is CASSPQGVGTEAFF. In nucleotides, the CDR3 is TGTGCCAGCAGTCCCCAGGGGGTGGGCACTGAAGCTTTCTTT.